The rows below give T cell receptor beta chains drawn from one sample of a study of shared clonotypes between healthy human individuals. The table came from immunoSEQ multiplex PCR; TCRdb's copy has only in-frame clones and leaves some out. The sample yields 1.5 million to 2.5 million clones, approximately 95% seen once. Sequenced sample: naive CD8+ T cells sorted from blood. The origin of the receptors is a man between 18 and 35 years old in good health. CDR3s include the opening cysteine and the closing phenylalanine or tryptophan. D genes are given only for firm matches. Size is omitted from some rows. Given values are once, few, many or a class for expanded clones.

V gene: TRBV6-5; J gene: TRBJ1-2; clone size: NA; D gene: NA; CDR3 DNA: TGTGCCAGCAGCTTGAGGGCCAGAGATGGCTACACCTTC; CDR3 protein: CASSLRARDGYTF
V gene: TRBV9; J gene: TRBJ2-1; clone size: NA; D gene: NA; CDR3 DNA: TGTGCCAGCAGCGCGCCCCAAGGGGGCAATGAGCAGTTCTTC; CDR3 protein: CASSAPQGGNEQFF
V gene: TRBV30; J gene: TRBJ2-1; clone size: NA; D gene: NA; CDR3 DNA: TGTGCCTGCGCGACAGGAAGCTCCTACAATGAGCAGTTCTTC; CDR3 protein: CACATGSSYNEQFF
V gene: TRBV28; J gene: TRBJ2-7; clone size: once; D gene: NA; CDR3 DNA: TGTGCCAGCAGTTTTCAGGCCTCCTACGAGCAGTACTTC; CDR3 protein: CASSFQASYEQYF
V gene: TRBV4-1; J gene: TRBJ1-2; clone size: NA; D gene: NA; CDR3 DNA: TGCGCCAGCAGCCAAACCCAGGGAGCCTATGGCTACACCTTC; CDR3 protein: CASSQTQGAYGYTF
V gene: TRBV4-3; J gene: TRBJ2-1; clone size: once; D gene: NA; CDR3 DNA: TGCGCCAGCAGCCTCTTCCGGGTCACGGCAGGGAATGAGCAGTTCTTC; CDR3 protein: CASSLFRVTAGNEQFF
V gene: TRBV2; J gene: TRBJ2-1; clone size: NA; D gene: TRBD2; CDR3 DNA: TGTGCCAGCAGTGAGGGGACTAGCGCCTACAATGAGCAGTTCTTC; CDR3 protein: CASSEGTSAYNEQFF
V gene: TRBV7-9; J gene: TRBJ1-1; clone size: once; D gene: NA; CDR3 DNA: TGTGCCAGCAGCTTATTGCCCGGGGCGAGCAGTACCCTCGAAGCTTTCTTT; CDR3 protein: CASSLLPGASSTLEAFF
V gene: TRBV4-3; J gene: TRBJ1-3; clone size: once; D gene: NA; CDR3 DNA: TGCGCCAGCAGCCAGGACTGGACACTCTCTGGAAACACCATATATTTT; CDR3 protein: CASSQDWTLSGNTIYF
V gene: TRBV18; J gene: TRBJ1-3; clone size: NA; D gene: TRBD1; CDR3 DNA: TGTGCCAGCCCGACAGGGCCCGATGGAAACACCATATATTTT; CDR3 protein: CASPTGPDGNTIYF
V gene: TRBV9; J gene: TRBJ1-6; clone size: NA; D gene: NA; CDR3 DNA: TGTGCCAGCAGCGTAGCAGGTCTCTCAACCTCACCCCTCCACTTT; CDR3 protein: CASSVAGLSTSPLHF
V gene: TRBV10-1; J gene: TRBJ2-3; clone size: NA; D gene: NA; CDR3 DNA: TGCGCCAGCAGTGGAGGACCAGATACGCAGTATTTT; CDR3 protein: CASSGGPDTQYF
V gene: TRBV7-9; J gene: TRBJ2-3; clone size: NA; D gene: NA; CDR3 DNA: TGTGCCAGCAGCTTAAGGGTGGCCCCAGATACGCAGTATTTT; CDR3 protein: CASSLRVAPDTQYF
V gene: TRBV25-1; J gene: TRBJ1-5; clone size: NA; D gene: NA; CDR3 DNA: TGTGCCAGCAGTGAGCTAGGGCCGGAGCAGCCCCAGCATTTT; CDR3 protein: CASSELGPEQPQHF
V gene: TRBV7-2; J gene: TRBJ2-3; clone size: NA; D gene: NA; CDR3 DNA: TGTGCCAGCAGCTTAGGTTGGACCAGCGACTTAGATACGCAGTATTTT; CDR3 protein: CASSLGWTSDLDTQYF
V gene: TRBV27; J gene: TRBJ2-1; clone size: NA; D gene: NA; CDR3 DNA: TGTGCCAGCAGTTTACCCCTCGCAGGGGTGAATGAGCAGTTCTTC; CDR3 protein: CASSLPLAGVNEQFF
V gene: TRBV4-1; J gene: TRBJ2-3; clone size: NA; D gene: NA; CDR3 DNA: TGCGCCAGCAGCCCCGGACTAAAAGATACGCAGTATTTT; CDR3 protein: CASSPGLKDTQYF